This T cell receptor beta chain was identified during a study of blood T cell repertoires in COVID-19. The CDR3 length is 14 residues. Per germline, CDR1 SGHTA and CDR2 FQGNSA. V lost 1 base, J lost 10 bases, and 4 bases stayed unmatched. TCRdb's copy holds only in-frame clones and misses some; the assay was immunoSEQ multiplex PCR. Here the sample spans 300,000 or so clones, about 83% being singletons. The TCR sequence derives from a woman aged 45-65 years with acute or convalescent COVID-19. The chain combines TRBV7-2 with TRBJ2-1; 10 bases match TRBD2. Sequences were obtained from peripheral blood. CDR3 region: CASSLDATSGEQFF. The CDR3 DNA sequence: TGTGCCAGCAGCTTAGATGCGACTAGCGGGGAGCAGTTCTTC.